The 10 T cell receptor beta chains presented below share a single source sample, sequenced in a study of T-cell memory formation after mild COVID-19. TCRdb called the 5' RACE reads again in MiXCR, with one record for every CDR3 protein. The table includes approximately 60,000 distinct CDR3 sequences, 8% to 9.5% detected once. The sequenced sample was PBMCs or a T cell subset sorted from them (not recorded which). Receptors originate from a man aged 18 to 30 who had mild COVID-19 (a few samples of this study predate the infection). Cell type and time point are not known.

This chain uses TRBV6-5 with TRBJ2-3; the D is unclear. This CDR3 has 13 amino acids. Germline loops: CDR1 MNHEY, CDR2 SVGAGI. V dropped 5 bases and J dropped 6 bases, with 12 bases sitting between them. The CDR3 here is CASSHIRQDTQYF. The CDR3 region has the DNA TGTGCCAGCAGTCACATACGGCAGGATACGCAGTATTTT.

This clonotype showed up just a few times. The genes are TRBV7-6 and TRBJ1-6; no clear D. The CDR3 length is 14 residues. Between the trimmed V and J ends, which lost 1 base and 6 bases, there was a span of 7 bases. Germline values: CDR1 SGHVS, CDR2 FNYEAQ. DNA of the CDR3: TGTGCCAGCAGCTTAGGAGGGCGTAATTCACCCCTCCACTTT. Protein: CASSLGGRNSPLHF.

This chain connects TRBV7-2 to TRBJ1-5; no firm D call. The germline V gene has CDR1 SGHTA and CDR2 FQGNSA. The CDR3 runs 16 residues. Trimming pared 0 bases from V and 0 bases from J, leaving 9 bases between. CDR3 protein: CASSLAVGYSNQPQHF. The CDR3 DNA sequence: TGTGCCAGCAGCTTAGCGGTCGGTTATAGCAATCAGCCCCAGCATTTT.

This clonotype turned up a few times. The rearrangement links TRBV20-1 to TRBJ2-1; TRBD2 matches at 7 bases. Looked up from germline, CDR1 is DFQATT and CDR2 is SNEGSKA (reference sequence). V trimming: 1 base; J trimming: 6 bases; junction bases outside the gene matches: 3. The CDR3 covers 13 residues. DNA of the CDR3: TGCAGTGCTAGAGCACCTAGCGGCAATGAGCAGTTCTTC. Translated: CSARAPSGNEQFF.

This clonotype was seen more than once but under ten times. The rearrangement links TRBV5-1 to TRBJ2-7, with 7 bases matching TRBD1. CDR1 and CDR2 (germline): SGHRS, YFSETQ. V was pared by 4 bases and J by 5 bases, with 6 bases of the junction left unmatched. The CDR3 length is 13 residues. This CDR3 reads CASSKGTANEQYF. The CDR3 region has the DNA TGCGCCAGCAGCAAAGGGACAGCGAACGAGCAGTACTTC.

In its sample, this clonotype was seen a few times. This rearrangement joins TRBV4-1 to TRBJ2-3; D possibly matches TRBD1 or TRBD2 (5 bases each). The V end was cut by 1 base, the J end by 2 bases, with 10 bases between. The CDR3 length is 15 residues. The germline CDR1 and CDR2 sequences are MGHRA and YSYEKL. CDR3 region: CASSQVGAPTDTQYF. CDR3 sequence (DNA): TGCGCCAGCAGCCAAGTCGGGGCACCCACAGATACGCAGTATTTT.

The genes are TRBV7-7 and TRBJ2-3; 14 bases align to TRBD2. This CDR3 comprises 15 residues. Germline trimming cut 5 bases from V and 6 bases from J; bases unmatched to any gene: 4. Germline V lookup: CDR1 SSHAT, CDR2 FNYEAQ (reference sequence). This CDR3 is CASSPGLAGVDTQYF. The CDR3 nucleotides are TGTGCCAGCAGCCCGGGACTAGCGGGGGTGGATACGCAGTATTTT.

The CDR3 DNA sequence: TGTGCCAGCAGCTTGGTGGCTAGCGGGGGCTCCTACGAGCAGTACTTC. This sequence encodes CASSLVASGGSYEQYF. This rearrangement joins TRBV5-4 to TRBJ2-7; 10 nucleotides match TRBD2. Trimming at V came to 0 bases and at J to 0 bases, leaving 3 bases not matched to a gene. CDR3 length: 16 residues. The V gene's germline CDR1 is SGHNT and CDR2 YYREEE (reference sequence). The entire variable domain, with the rest obtained from reference TRBV5-4 and TRBJ2-7, is as follows: ETGVTQSPTHLIKTRGQQVTLRCSSQSGHNTVSWYQQALGQGPQFIFQYYREEENGRGNFPPRFSGLQFPNYSSELNVNALELDDSALYLCASSLVASGGSYEQYFGPGTRLTVT.

This clonotype was counted many times. This chain links TRBV7-8 with TRBJ1-5; D gene unclear. Germline CDR1 and CDR2: SGHVS and FQNEAQ. V lost 5 bases and J lost 0, with 14 bases in between. The CDR3 extends over 16 amino acids. DNA of the CDR3: TGTGCCAGCAGCCCATACGCGGTAAATAGCAATCAGCCCCAGCATTTT. This sequence encodes CASSPYAVNSNQPQHF.

This clonotype was recorded many times. The chain employs TRBV6-5 and TRBJ2-5; no clear D gene. V lost 4 bases and J lost 2, with 8 bases in between. Germline V CDR1 and CDR2: MNHEY, SVGAGI. The CDR3 runs 13 residues. The CDR3 DNA sequence: TGTGCCAGCAGTTTAAACAGTCAAGAGACCCAGTACTTC. It yields the protein CASSLNSQETQYF.